This T cell receptor (beta chain) was identified in a study of radiation and T cells in renal cell carcinoma. On the study more broadly: Nephrectomy followed 15 Gy stereotactic body radiation by 4 weeks. Findings and limits, study-wide: Without pretreatment biopsies, baseline tumor clonotype presence was undetermined. From baseline, blood top tumor clonotypes peaked at 2 weeks post-radiation.

With regard to this clone: What it binds is unknown.

Time point described: blood 2 weeks post-SBRT. Indicated treatment: 15 Gy SBRT to primary tumor, nephrectomy 4 weeks later. This renal cell carcinoma was of the clear cell type. Germline values: CDR1 MNHNS, CDR2 SASEGT. The CDR3 is 15 amino acids. V lost 4 bases to trimming and J lost 9 bases; unmatched junction nucleotides: 5. Profiling relied on immunoSEQ multiplex PCR, and the TCRdb table lists in-frame clones only, not all of them. The table has about 130,000 clones, roughly 77% seen once. This TCR was sampled from a woman aged 55-69 years with renal cell carcinoma. The J gene is TRBJ1-6, the V gene TRBV6-1, with 11 bases matching TRBD1. The input for sequencing was blood, taken from a patient whose treatment included radiotherapy and nephrectomy. CDR3 protein: CASSGGQGGRSPLHF. Here the CDR3 DNA reads TGTGCCAGCAGTGGGGGACAGGGGGGGCGTTCACCCCTCCACTTT.